This T cell receptor (beta chain) was identified during a study of identical twins. Study-level results: The models gave estimates that fell short of the out-of-frame TCR alpha sharing seen in monozygotic twins. Out-of-frame alpha sequences shared by twins showed excess low generation probability. Fewer insertions characterized abundant cord blood beta clonotypes, whereas memory repertoires showed none.

On this clonotype: Its antigen is currently unknown.

The J segment lost 4 bases and the V segment lost 5 bases, leaving 7 bases of the junction unmatched. Germline V gives CDR1 MGHDK, CDR2 SYGVNS. This CDR3 has 15 residues. A universal primer site came from template switching; cDNA carried unique molecular identifiers. TCRdb re-analysed the 5' RACE reads in MiXCR, keeping a single row per CDR3 protein. This sample has 650,000 to 800,000 distinct CDR3 sequences, with over 8.5% found just once. This sample also appeared in a second study, on yellow fever vaccine responses in identical twins.

The genes are TRBV25-1 and TRBJ2-3, with TRBD1 identical over 9 bases. This receptor was identified in a woman in her late teens or twenties in good health. The source material was PBMCs. This CDR3 is CASSHTGTGSDTQYF. The DNA for the CDR3 is TGTGCCAGCAGTCACACCGGGACAGGGTCAGATACGCAGTATTTT. The full variable domain, with the rest looked up from reference TRBV25-1 and TRBJ2-3, is EADIYQTPRYLVIGTGKKITLECSQTMGHDKMYWYQQDPGMELHLIHYSYGVNSTEKGDLSSESTVSRIRTEHFPLTLESARPSHTSQYLCASSHTGTGSDTQYFGPGTRLTVL.